This entry describes one T cell receptor (beta chain). Its cognate antigen is unknown. CDR1 and CDR2 from the germline V gene are SGDLS and YYNGEE. The CDR3 is made up of 15 amino acids. V was trimmed by 1 base and J by 3 bases, leaving 13 bases between them. The table came from immunoSEQ multiplex PCR; TCRdb's copy has only in-frame clones and leaves some out. The profile shows 80,000 or so clones, more than 70% of them singletons. The data stem from a study of OX40 agonist ivuxolimab in advanced cancers. Study as a whole: Patients received ivuxolimab, an intravenous treatment, every 2 weeks at 0.01 to 10 mg/kg. Three patients showed partial responses: one hepatocellular carcinoma and two cutaneous melanoma cases.

General study results and limits: Expanded clones were, on average, more numerous among CD8+ T cells than CD4+. At doses 0.1 to 3.0 mg/kg, CD4+ and CD8+ clones expanded.

This sequence originates from an adult with an advanced solid tumor such as melanoma, head and neck, liver or kidney cancer. The chain employs TRBV9 and TRBJ2-5; D is perhaps TRBD1 (6 bases). Sequencing was performed on CD4+ or CD8+ T cells sorted from blood, taken in a trial of the OX40 agonist ivuxolimab. The CDR3 nucleotides are TGTGCCAGCAGCGTACAGGGGATGCTAGAAGAGACCCAGTACTTC. Translated: CASSVQGMLEETQYF.